This paragraph reports one TCR beta chain. The antigen is unknown. CDR3 size: 14 residues. The germline V gene encodes CDR1 MGHRA and CDR2 YSYEKL. V was trimmed by 5 bases and J by 2 bases, leaving 12 bases between them. This specimen belongs to a study of T cell responses to AZD1222 COVID-19 vaccine. Study-wide findings and caveats: Unmutated variant regions are reportedly targeted by nearly half of spike-specific TCRs. Recipients of AZD1222 seropositive at baseline numbered only six or seven. The CD4 TCRs associated with vaccination extended across spike and predominated at 160-218 and 743-854. Most donors were white British and more were female, and clonal diversity was possibly underestimated.

Using immunoSEQ multiplex PCR, the repertoire was profiled, and TCRdb retains in-frame clones only, with some absent. The sample holds approximately 180,000 clones, 70% to 90% seen once. Sequencing was performed on peripheral blood, taken 28 days after the second dose of the MenACWY control vaccine. V and J are TRBV4-1 and TRBJ1-1, with no clear D. The origin of this receptor is an adult who received the MenACWY meningococcal vaccine as a control. The CDR3, as DNA: TGCGCCAGCAGCGTCAGACAAGCCAACACTGAAGCTTTCTTT. This codes for CASSVRQANTEAFF.